The 21 T cell receptor beta chains listed next were all sequenced from one sample in a study of T cells in Graves' hyperthyroidism and ophthalmopathy. It was RNA transcripts that yielded the amplified TCR beta CDR3 regions. HTBI primers were used for first-round RT-PCR of the TCR CDR3. TCRdb used MiXCR to reprocess the multiplex PCR reads, holding one entry per CDR3 protein. This sample has about half a million distinct CDR3 sequences, with less than 25% found just once. The sample was blood. The receptor source for this set is a man younger than 30 with Graves' hyperthyroidism.

This clonotype was recorded many times. The gene calls are TRBV7-6 and TRBJ2-5; tentatively, D is TRBD1 (8 bases). Germline CDR1 reads SGHVS; CDR2 reads FNYEAQ. V lost 5 bases and J 5 bases, leaving 18 bases between the germline ends. This CDR3 has 15 amino acids. Written as DNA, the CDR3 is TGTGCCAGCAGCGGACAGGGTTGGGGGGGCGAGACCCAGTACTTC. This encodes CASSGQGWGGETQYF.

This clonotype was observed a few times. V gene TRBV28 combines with J gene TRBJ2-7; D not resolved. With 0 bases removed from V and 6 bases from J, the gap between germline ends came to 3 bases. The CDR3 covers 11 residues. From germline, CDR1 is MDHEN and CDR2 SYDVKM. For the CDR3, the DNA is TGTGCCAGCAGTTTATGGTCCGAGCAGTACTTC. It encodes CASSLWSEQYF.

This clonotype was seen at least ten times. V gene TRBV5-1 combines with J gene TRBJ1-1; the D is unclear. With 4 bases removed from V and 4 bases from J, the gap between germline ends came to 11 bases. Germline loops: CDR1 SGHRS, CDR2 YFSETQ. This CDR3 comprises 13 residues. CDR3: CASSPDSITEAFF. CDR3 DNA: TGCGCCAGCAGCCCAGATAGCATCACTGAAGCTTTCTTT.

This clonotype was detected ten times or more. This chain uses TRBV11-2 with TRBJ1-2, with unresolved D. Trimming cost V 0 bases and J 6 bases, with 14 bases left between them. Per germline, CDR1 SGHAT and CDR2 FQNNGV. The CDR3 has 15 amino acids. CDR3 region: CASSLESSAQDGYTF. The CDR3 DNA reads TGTGCCAGCAGCTTAGAATCGTCCGCTCAAGATGGCTACACCTTC.

V usage is TRBV6-1 and J usage is TRBJ1-2; D gene uncertain. CDR1 is MNHNS, CDR2 SASEGT, per germline. This CDR3 has 17 amino acids. V lost 9 bases and J lost 0, with 23 bases in between. CDR3 DNA: TGTGCCAGAAGTCCCGAGTGGGAAGGGCCAGCTAACTATGGCTACACCTTC. Its translation: CARSPEWEGPANYGYTF.

The J gene is TRBJ1-1, the V gene TRBV5-1; tentatively, D is TRBD1 (6 bases). The germline V gene encodes CDR1 SGHRS and CDR2 YFSETQ. Trimming left V 2 bases short and J 8 bases short, with 13 bases between. CDR3 length: 13 amino acids. CDR3: CASSFSRGAEAFF. The CDR3, as DNA: TGCGCCAGCAGCTTCAGCAGGGGAGCCGAAGCTTTCTTT.

This clonotype was recorded many times. The genes are TRBV29-1 and TRBJ1-1; D gene uncertain. Germline assignment: CDR1 SQVTM and CDR2 ANQGSEA. The V and J ends lost 2 bases and 0 bases respectively, with 7 bases between them. The CDR3 has 13 residues. CDR3 loop: CSVEPKLNTEAFF. CDR3 nucleotide sequence: TGCAGCGTTGAACCGAAACTGAACACTGAAGCTTTCTTT.

This clonotype was seen only once. The CDR3 protein is CASSFGQGVSEAFF. DNA of the CDR3: TGTGCCAGCAGCTTCGGTCAGGGGGTATCTGAAGCTTTCTTT. The chain joins TRBV7-2 to TRBJ1-1, with 7 bases matching TRBD1. Unmatched junction bases numbered 7, after V lost 3 bases and J lost 6 bases. This CDR3 has 14 amino acids. CDR1 SGHTA and CDR2 FQGNSA come from the germline V gene.

This clonotype occurred many times. This sequence joins TRBV6-5 and TRBJ2-7, with a possible D match to TRBD2 (5 bases). V lost 2 bases and J lost 7, with 9 bases in between. Per germline, CDR1 MNHEY and CDR2 SVGAGI. CDR3 size: 12 residues. The CDR3 sequence is CASSYPTGEQYF. The CDR3 coding sequence is TGTGCCAGCAGTTACCCTACGGGAGAGCAGTACTTC.

This clonotype was seen more than once but under ten times. J is TRBJ1-2 and V is TRBV3-1; 8 nucleotides line up with TRBD1. The CDR3 runs to 14 residues. The V and J ends lost 1 base and 2 bases, in that order; junction bases with no gene match: 0. The V gene's germline CDR1 is LGHDT and CDR2 YNNKEL (reference sequence). The chain's CDR3 is CASSQGQGNYGYTF. The CDR3 DNA reads as TGTGCCAGCAGCCAAGGACAGGGGAACTATGGCTACACCTTC.

This clonotype was counted many times. The chain employs TRBV10-3 and TRBJ1-1; no definite D call. Trimming took off 6 bases at V and 4 bases at J, with 9 bases between the two ends. CDR1 ENHRY and CDR2 SYGVKD come from the germline V gene. CDR3 length: 12 residues. The CDR3 DNA reads as TGTGCCATCAGGGGGTTGAGCACTGAAGCTTTCTTT. Translated, it gives CAIRGLSTEAFF.

This clonotype has ten or more counts. The junction shows a germline mismatch at one end, possibly a read error. The V and J genes are TRBV7-3 and TRBJ2-7; TRBD1 agrees at 7 bases. In germline, CDR1 is SGHTA, CDR2 FQGTGA. CDR3 length: 13 amino acids. Written as DNA, the CDR3 is TGTGCCAGCGGCTTAACGGCTACAGGGGAGAAGTACTTC. Translation gives CASGLTATGEKYF. The whole variable domain, filled in from reference TRBV7-3 and TRBJ2-7, reads GAGVSQTPSNKVTEKGKYVELRCDPISGHTALYWYRQSLGQGPEFLIYFQGTGAADDSGLPNDRFFAVRPEGSVSTLKIQRTERGDSAVYLCASGLTATGEKYFGPGTRLTVT.

This clonotype was counted only a few times. The rearrangement links TRBV6-1 to TRBJ2-7; D unclear. The length of the CDR3 is 14 residues. Trimming removed 3 bases at V and 0 bases at J, with 9 bases between. Germline V gene lookup returns CDR1 MNHNS and CDR2 SASEGT. CDR3 region: CASSEVDISYEQYF. The CDR3 nucleotides read TGTGCCAGCAGTGAGGTCGATATCTCCTACGAGCAGTACTTC.

This clonotype occurred once. A much larger clone sits a single nucleotide away, making a read error possible. The chain uses TRBV20-1 and TRBJ2-5; 7 bases match TRBD1. Per germline, CDR1 DFQATT and CDR2 SNEGSKA (reference sequence). The CDR3 is made up of 14 amino acids. The ends lost 2 bases at V and 4 bases at J; junction bases unmatched: 7. The CDR3: CSARSAKGAETQYF. CDR3 coding DNA: TGCAGTGCTAGATCAGCGAAGGGGGCAGAGACCCAGTACTTC.

This clonotype was counted at least ten times. The chain is built from TRBV10-2 and TRBJ2-7, with TRBD2 matching 9 bases. CDR3 length: 14 residues. CDR1 is WSHSY, CDR2 SAAADI, per germline. The V gene end was trimmed by 5 bases and the J gene end by 2 bases; junction bases not matched to a gene: 4. This CDR3 is CASSPGLAPYEQYF. In nucleotides, the CDR3 is TGCGCCAGCAGTCCGGGACTAGCCCCCTACGAGCAGTACTTC.

The sample holds many counts of this clonotype. This chain connects TRBV30 to TRBJ1-5, with D possibly matching TRBD1 (5 bases). The CDR3 is 14 residues long. Deletions cut 0 bases from V and 0 bases from J, with 6 bases between. CDR1 is GTSNPN and CDR2 is SVGIG in the germline V gene (reference sequence). CDR3 DNA sequence: TGTGCCTGGAGTGTGGGGGTTAGCAATCAGCCCCAGCATTTT. Translating it yields CAWSVGVSNQPQHF.

In its sample, this clonotype was seen many times. The chain has TRBV6-1 and TRBJ2-7; 7 bases are a match to TRBD1. Germline V gene sequence: CDR1 MNHNS, CDR2 SASEGT. The CDR3 extends over 15 amino acids. With V trimmed by 6 bases and J by 0 bases, 8 bases remained unmatched. This CDR3 reads CASSLRTGSSYEQYF. The CDR3 DNA sequence: TGTGCCAGCAGCCTACGGACAGGCAGCTCCTACGAGCAGTACTTC.

Ten or more counts support this clonotype. The chain uses TRBV28 and TRBJ1-2, with D tentatively TRBD1 (5 bases). CDR3 length: 15 residues. V lost 4 bases and J 4 bases, leaving 16 bases between the germline ends. Germline V gene sequence: CDR1 MDHEN, CDR2 SYDVKM. The CDR3 DNA is TGTGCCAGCAGTTCCCCACCCGGGGGGGGCTATGGCTACACCTTC. Protein product: CASSSPPGGGYGYTF.

A word on this clonotype: This may stem from a read error, because a much larger clone lies one nucleotide away. DNA for the CDR3: TGTGCCAGCGTACCTAGGCCGCTAAGGGAGACTGAAGCTTTCTTT. This encodes CASVPRPLRETEAFF. This sequence joins TRBV12-3 or TRBV12-4 and TRBJ1-1; D gene unclear. This CDR3 is built from 15 residues. The V and J ends lost 8 bases and 5 bases respectively, with 21 bases between them.

Ten or more counts support this clonotype. The gene calls are TRBV7-6 and TRBJ2-7; no definite D call. Germline loops: CDR1 SGHVS, CDR2 FNYEAQ. V was cut by 0 bases and J by 3 bases, with 6 bases left in between. CDR3 length: 13 residues. The CDR3 loop is CASSLADDYEQYF. CDR3 bases: TGTGCCAGCAGCTTAGCGGACGACTACGAGCAGTACTTC. The full variable domain, with the rest looked up from reference TRBV7-6 and TRBJ2-7, is GAGVSQSPRYKVTKRGQDVALRCDPISGHVSLYWYRQALGQGPEFLTYFNYEAQQDKSGLPNDRFSAERPEGSISTLTIQRTEQRDSAMYRCASSLADDYEQYFGPGTRLTVT.

This clonotype was seen more than once but under ten times. DNA of the CDR3: TGTGCCAGCAGCCATCCAGATCCGGGACAGGGGAAACGCGGGGAGCTGTTTTTT. Protein product: CASSHPDPGQGKRGELFF. This rearrangement joins TRBV7-9 to TRBJ2-2; 10 bases agree with TRBD1. V lost 5 bases, J lost 7 bases, and 16 bases stayed unmatched. The V gene's germline CDR1 is SEHNR and CDR2 FQNEAQ (reference sequence). This CDR3 region has 18 residues. The complete variable domain, with remaining parts taken from reference TRBV7-9 and TRBJ2-2, reads DTGVSQNPRHKITKRGQNVTFRCDPISEHNRLYWYRQTLGQGPEFLTYFQNEAQLEKSRLLSDRFSAERPKGSFSTLEIQRTEQGDSAMYLCASSHPDPGQGKRGELFFGEGSRLTVL.